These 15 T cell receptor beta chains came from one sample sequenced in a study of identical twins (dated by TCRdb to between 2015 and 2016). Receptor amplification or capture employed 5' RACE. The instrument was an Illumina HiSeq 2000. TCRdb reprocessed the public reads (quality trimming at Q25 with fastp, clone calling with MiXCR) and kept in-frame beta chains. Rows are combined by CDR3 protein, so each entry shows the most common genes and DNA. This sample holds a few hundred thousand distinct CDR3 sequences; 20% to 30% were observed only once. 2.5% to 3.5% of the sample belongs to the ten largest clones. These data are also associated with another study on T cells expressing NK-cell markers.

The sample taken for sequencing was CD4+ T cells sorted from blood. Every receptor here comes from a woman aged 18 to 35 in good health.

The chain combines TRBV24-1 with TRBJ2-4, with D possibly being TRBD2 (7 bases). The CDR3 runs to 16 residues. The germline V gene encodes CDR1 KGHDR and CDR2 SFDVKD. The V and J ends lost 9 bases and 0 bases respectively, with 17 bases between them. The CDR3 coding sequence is TGTGCCACCGCGCGAGGGGGGGAACTAGCCAAAAACATTCAGTACTTC. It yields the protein CATARGGELAKNIQYF.

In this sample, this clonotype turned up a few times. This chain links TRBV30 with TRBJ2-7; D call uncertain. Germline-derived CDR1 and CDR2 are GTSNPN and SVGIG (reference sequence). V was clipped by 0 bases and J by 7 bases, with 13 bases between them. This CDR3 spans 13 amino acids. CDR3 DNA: TGTGCCTGGAGTGTACGTCCCCCACTTGAGCAGTACTTC. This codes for CAWSVRPPLEQYF.

The DNA for the CDR3 is TGCGCCAGCAGCTCGGGGACAACCACTGAAGCTTTCTTT. It yields the protein CASSSGTTTEAFF. V is TRBV5-1 and J is TRBJ1-1; D is possibly TRBD1 (6 bases). The CDR3 has 13 residues. V was cut by 3 bases and J by 4 bases, with 10 bases left in between. Germline V gene lookup returns CDR1 SGHRS and CDR2 YFSETQ.

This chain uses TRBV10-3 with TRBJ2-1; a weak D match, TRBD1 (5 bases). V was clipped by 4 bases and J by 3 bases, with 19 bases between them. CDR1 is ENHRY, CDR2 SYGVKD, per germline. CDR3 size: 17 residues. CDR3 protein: CAISVGVGPLSYNEQFF. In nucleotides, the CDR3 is TGTGCCATCAGTGTAGGGGTTGGACCTCTCAGCTACAATGAGCAGTTCTTC.

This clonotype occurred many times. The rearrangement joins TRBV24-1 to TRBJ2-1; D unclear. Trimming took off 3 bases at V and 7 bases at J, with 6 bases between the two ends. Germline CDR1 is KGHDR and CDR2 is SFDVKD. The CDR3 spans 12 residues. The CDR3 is CATSDSINEQFF. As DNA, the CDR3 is TGTGCCACCAGTGATAGTATTAATGAGCAGTTCTTC.

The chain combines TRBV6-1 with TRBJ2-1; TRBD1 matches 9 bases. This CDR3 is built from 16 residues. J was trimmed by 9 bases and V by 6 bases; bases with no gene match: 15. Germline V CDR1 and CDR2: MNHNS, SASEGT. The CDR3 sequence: CASRFPGTGLWGEQFF. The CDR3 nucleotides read TGTGCCAGCAGGTTCCCCGGGACAGGGCTGTGGGGTGAGCAGTTCTTC.

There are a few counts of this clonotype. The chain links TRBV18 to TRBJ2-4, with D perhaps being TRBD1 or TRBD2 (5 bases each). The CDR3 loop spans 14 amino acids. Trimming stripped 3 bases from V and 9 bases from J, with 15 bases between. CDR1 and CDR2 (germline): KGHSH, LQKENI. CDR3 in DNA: TGTGCCAGCTCACCCTACGAGGGGTGGAGCATTCAGTACTTC. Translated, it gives CASSPYEGWSIQYF.

CDR3 coding DNA: TGCAGCGTTGAAGATCGCTCGGGCACACGGCAGTACTTC. It yields the protein CSVEDRSGTRQYF. The chain carries TRBV29-1 and TRBJ2-7; D is unresolved. The CDR3 has 13 residues. The germline CDR1 and CDR2 sequences are SQVTM and ANQGSEA. V lost 0 bases and J 9 bases, leaving 15 bases between the germline ends.

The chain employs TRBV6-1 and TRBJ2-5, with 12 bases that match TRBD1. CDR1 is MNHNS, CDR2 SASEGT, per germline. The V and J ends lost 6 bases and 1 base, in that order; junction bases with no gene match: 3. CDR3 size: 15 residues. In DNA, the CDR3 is TGTGCCAGCAGCCGGGGACAGGGGGCCCAAGAGACCCAGTACTTC. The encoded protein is CASSRGQGAQETQYF.

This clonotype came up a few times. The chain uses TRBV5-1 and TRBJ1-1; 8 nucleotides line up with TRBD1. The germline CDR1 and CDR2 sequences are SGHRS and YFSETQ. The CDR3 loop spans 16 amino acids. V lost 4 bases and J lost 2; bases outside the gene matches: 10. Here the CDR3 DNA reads TGCGCCAGCAGCCCCCAACAGGGGGGTGTTAACACTGAAGCTTTCTTT. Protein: CASSPQQGGVNTEAFF.

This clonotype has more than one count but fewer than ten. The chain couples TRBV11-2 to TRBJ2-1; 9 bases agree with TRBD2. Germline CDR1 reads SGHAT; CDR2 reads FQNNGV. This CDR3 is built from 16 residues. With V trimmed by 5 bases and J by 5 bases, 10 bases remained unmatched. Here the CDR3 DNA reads TGTGCCAGCAGCACCACTCTAGCGGGAAGACACAATGAGCAGTTCTTC. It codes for CASSTTLAGRHNEQFF. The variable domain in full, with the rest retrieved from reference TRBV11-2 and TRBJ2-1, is EAGVAQSPRYKIIEKRQSVAFWCNPISGHATLYWYQQILGQGPKLLIQFQNNGVVDDSQLPKDRFSAERLKGVDSTLKIQPAKLEDSAVYLCASSTTLAGRHNEQFFGPGTRLTVL.

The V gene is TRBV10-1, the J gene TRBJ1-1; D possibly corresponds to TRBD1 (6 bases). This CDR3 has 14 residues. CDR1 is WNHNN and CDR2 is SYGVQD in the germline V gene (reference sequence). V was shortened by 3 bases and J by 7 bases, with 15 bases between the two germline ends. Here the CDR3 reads CASSELPDSREAFF. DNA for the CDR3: TGCGCCAGCAGTGAACTGCCGGACAGCCGTGAAGCTTTCTTT.

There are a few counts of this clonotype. The CDR3 loop reads CASRGSGIEQFF. CDR3 DNA: TGCGCCAGCCGGGGTTCTGGGATTGAGCAGTTCTTC. This sequence joins TRBV5-1 and TRBJ2-1; tentatively, D is TRBD2 (5 bases). Trimming took off 7 bases at V and 9 bases at J, with 14 bases between the two ends. The CDR3 spans 12 residues. The V gene's germline CDR1 is SGHRS and CDR2 YFSETQ. Looking up the rest from reference TRBV5-1 and TRBJ2-1 gives the full variable domain: KAGVTQTPRYLIKTRGQQVTLSCSPISGHRSVSWYQQTPGQGLQFLFEYFSETQRNKGNFPGRFSGRQFSNSRSEMNVSTLELGDSALYLCASRGSGIEQFFGPGTRLTVL.

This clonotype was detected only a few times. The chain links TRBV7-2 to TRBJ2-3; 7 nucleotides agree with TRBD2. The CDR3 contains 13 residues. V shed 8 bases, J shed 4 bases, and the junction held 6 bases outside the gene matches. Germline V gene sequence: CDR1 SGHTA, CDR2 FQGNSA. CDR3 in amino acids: CASSYAGADTQYF. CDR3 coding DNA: TGTGCCAGCTCTTACGCGGGGGCAGATACGCAGTATTTT.

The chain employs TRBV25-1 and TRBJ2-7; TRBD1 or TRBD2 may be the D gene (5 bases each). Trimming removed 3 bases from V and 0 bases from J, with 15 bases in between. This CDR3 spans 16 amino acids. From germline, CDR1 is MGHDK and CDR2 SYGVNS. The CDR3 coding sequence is TGTGCCAGCAGTGACTGGGGACGGTTGAGCTCCTACGAGCAGTACTTC. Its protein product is CASSDWGRLSSYEQYF.